A single sample gave rise to the 26 T cell receptor beta chains below, sequenced in a study of T cells in Graves' hyperthyroidism and ophthalmopathy. Template material for amplifying TCR beta CDR3 regions consisted of RNA transcripts. A first-round RT-PCR of the TCR CDR3 used the HTBI primer set. TCRdb ran MiXCR on the multiplex PCR reads and lists one entry per CDR3 protein. Of about 640,000 distinct CDR3 sequences listed, approximately 42% were seen once; the top ten hold under 8.5%. The sample comprised peripheral blood or thyroid tissue (not recorded which). The receptors stem from an adult man with Graves' disease, either hyperthyroidism or ophthalmopathy (not recorded which).

A remark on this clonotype: One end of the junction varies from germline; a read error may be responsible. The V call is TRBV7-8, the J call TRBJ2-5, with D possibly called TRBD1 or TRBD2 (5 bases each). The CDR3 sequence is 11 residues long. Germline V gives CDR1 SGHVS, CDR2 FQNEAQ. The CDR3 nucleotides are TGTGCCAGCAGCTTAGCTGGGACCTACGCCTTC. Protein product: CASSLAGTYAF.

This clonotype was detected a few times. The chain recombines TRBV20-1 with TRBJ1-1, with D possibly matching TRBD1 (6 bases). The V end was cut by 3 bases, the J end by 0 bases, with 14 bases between. Germline CDR1 reads DFQATT; CDR2 reads SNEGSKA (reference sequence). The length of the CDR3 is 15 residues. DNA of the CDR3: TGCAGTGCTAGCGACGGGGGCCGACTGAACACTGAAGCTTTCTTT. It encodes CSASDGGRLNTEAFF.

J is TRBJ1-4 and V is TRBV10-3; possibly TRBD1 for D (6 bases). V was shortened by 2 bases and J by 6 bases, with 10 bases between the two germline ends. The germline gives CDR1 ENHRY, CDR2 SYGVKD. The CDR3 is 14 amino acids. The CDR3 nucleotides are TGTGCCATCAGTGAGGGACAGACCGATGAAAAACTGTTTTTT. Translated, it gives CAISEGQTDEKLFF.

This clonotype was observed a handful of times. The rearrangement uses TRBV7-2 and TRBJ2-7, with 9 bases that match TRBD1. Germline-derived CDR1 and CDR2 are SGHTA and FQGNSA. CDR3 length: 16 amino acids. Trimming removed 5 bases from V and 4 bases from J; junction bases left unmatched: 12. The CDR3: CASSQKSGQGWYEQYF. CDR3 bases: TGTGCCAGCAGCCAAAAATCGGGACAGGGTTGGTACGAGCAGTACTTC.

V gene TRBV7-2 combines with J gene TRBJ2-2, with TRBD1 identical over 7 bases. The CDR3 has 15 residues. CDR1 is SGHTA and CDR2 is FQGNSA in the germline V gene. The trim removed 6 bases at V and 0 bases at J, leaving 4 bases unmatched. CDR3: CASRIGQANTGELFF. The CDR3 nucleotides read TGTGCCAGCAGGATAGGACAGGCGAACACCGGGGAGCTGTTTTTT.

This clonotype was counted once. V usage is TRBV10-3 and J usage is TRBJ2-7, with 9 bases that match TRBD2. CDR1 and CDR2 (germline): ENHRY, SYGVKD. V was clipped by 0 bases and J by 5 bases; unmatched bases: 5. This CDR3 has 15 amino acids. CDR3 region: CAISESAGGHNEQYF. The CDR3 nucleotides read TGTGCCATCAGTGAGTCCGCGGGGGGGCATAACGAGCAGTACTTC.

There are many counts of this clonotype. The genes are TRBV29-1 and TRBJ1-1; D possibly corresponds to TRBD1 (6 bases). This CDR3 spans 14 amino acids. With 3 bases removed from V and 0 bases from J, the gap between germline ends came to 11 bases. CDR1 and CDR2 from the germline V gene are SQVTM and ANQGSEA. The CDR3 is CSVDPTGMNTEAFF. The CDR3 DNA is TGCAGCGTTGACCCGACAGGAATGAACACTGAAGCTTTCTTT.

This clonotype was detected only a few times. The chain links TRBV6-6 to TRBJ1-2; TRBD1 aligns across 8 bases. The CDR3 covers 14 residues. Germline CDR1 and CDR2: MNHNY and SVGAGI (reference sequence). Germline trimming cut 5 bases from V and 2 bases from J; bases unmatched to any gene: 4. The CDR3 loop reads CASSDRTGNYGYTF. DNA for the CDR3: TGTGCCAGCAGTGACAGGACAGGGAACTATGGCTACACCTTC.

CDR3 bases: TGTGCCAGCAGCTTAGGCAGGGGAAGCAATTCACCCCTCCACTTT. Translation: CASSLGRGSNSPLHF. The V call is TRBV7-2, the J call TRBJ1-6; the D gene is possibly TRBD1 (6 bases). CDR1 and CDR2 (germline): SGHTA, FQGNSA. The CDR3 covers 15 residues. Trimming removed 1 base from V and 7 bases from J, with 11 bases in between.

This clonotype was seen at least ten times. This chain uses TRBV29-1 with TRBJ1-5, with D perhaps matching TRBD1 (6 bases). The V end was cut by 7 bases, the J end by 5 bases, with 15 bases between. The CDR3 has 13 amino acids. CDR1 and CDR2 (germline): SQVTM, ANQGSEA. CDR3 protein: CSARVQGDQPQHF. CDR3 DNA: TGCAGCGCCCGAGTACAGGGAGATCAGCCCCAGCATTTT.

Turning to this clonotype: A read error is likely, as this CDR3 ends without the conserved phenylalanine or tryptophan. The V and J genes are TRBV2 and TRBJ1-5, with a tentative D call TRBD1 (5 bases). Germline V gene sequence: CDR1 SNHLY, CDR2 FYNNEI. The CDR3 runs 15 residues. V was shortened by 0 bases and J by 4 bases, with 10 bases between the two germline ends. DNA of the CDR3: TGTGCCAGCAGTGAAGCGTTAAGGGGTAATCAGCCCCAGCATCTT. Residues: CASSEALRGNQPQHL.

A few counts support this clonotype. V is TRBV19 and J is TRBJ1-5; D unclear. The germline V and J ends were trimmed by 3 bases and 3 bases, with 12 bases remaining between them. Germline V gene sequence: CDR1 LNHDA, CDR2 SQIVND (reference sequence). CDR3 size: 15 residues. The CDR3 nucleotides read TGTGCCAGTAGTATGGAGACATTGCTCAATCAGCCCCAGCATTTT. Its translation: CASSMETLLNQPQHF.

The chain employs TRBV7-9 and TRBJ1-1, with 11 bases lining up with TRBD1. The germline gives CDR1 SEHNR, CDR2 FQNEAQ (reference sequence). Unmatched junction bases numbered 7, after V lost 6 bases and J lost 4 bases. The CDR3 consists of 15 residues. CDR3 in DNA: TGTGCCAGCAGAGAGCCGGGACAGGGGGGCACTGAAGCTTTCTTT. Translated: CASREPGQGGTEAFF.

This clonotype has a count of ten or more. The CDR3 bases are TGTGCCACCAGAGGACAGGAATATGGCTACACCTTC. Translation: CATRGQEYGYTF. This chain links TRBV24-1 with TRBJ1-2, with TRBD1 matching over 7 bases. Germline lookup yields CDR1 KGHDR and CDR2 SFDVKD. Trimming removed 7 bases from V and 5 bases from J; junction bases left unmatched: 3. The CDR3 totals 12 residues.

Only a few counts were recorded for this clonotype. V usage is TRBV20-1 and J usage is TRBJ1-6; 9 bases align to TRBD1. The germline CDR1 and CDR2 sequences are DFQATT and SNEGSKA (reference sequence). The V and J ends lost 2 bases and 1 base, in that order; junction bases with no gene match: 6. This CDR3 comprises 17 residues. CDR3 loop: CSARTRDRVSYNSPLHF. The CDR3 DNA is TGCAGTGCTAGAACCCGGGACAGGGTTTCCTATAATTCACCCCTCCACTTT.

The V gene is TRBV2, the J gene TRBJ2-2, with D possibly matching TRBD2 (5 bases). From germline, CDR1 is SNHLY and CDR2 FYNNEI. V was cut by 6 bases and J by 0 bases, with 11 bases left in between. There are 15 residues in the CDR3. CDR3 DNA: TGTGCCAGCAGCCTAGAGCGGTCGAACACCGGGGAGCTGTTTTTT. This sequence encodes CASSLERSNTGELFF. Using reference TRBV2 and TRBJ2-2 for the parts outside the CDR3, the full variable domain is EPEVTQTPSHQVTQMGQEVILRCVPISNHLYFYWYRQILGQKVEFLVSFYNNEISEKSEIFDDQFSVERPDGSNFTLKIRSTKLEDSAMYFCASSLERSNTGELFFGEGSRLTVL.

In this sample, this clonotype turned up once. The V call is TRBV12-3 or TRBV12-4, the J call TRBJ1-5; D possibly corresponds to TRBD1 (5 bases). Trimming pared 6 bases from V and 9 bases from J, leaving 15 bases between. The CDR3 consists of 13 residues. This CDR3 reads CASSLGTSGPQHF. The CDR3 DNA reads TGTGCCAGCAGCCTTGGGACTAGCGGGCCCCAGCATTTT.

This clonotype was seen at least ten times. The rearrangement links TRBV10-3 to TRBJ1-6; TRBD1 matches 7 bases. V lost 10 bases to trimming and J lost 0 bases; unmatched junction nucleotides: 9. The germline gives CDR1 ENHRY, CDR2 SYGVKD. The CDR3 contains 16 residues. CDR3 sequence (DNA): TGTGCCAGCATTCCGACAGGGAGCTCCTATAATTCACCCCTCCACTTT. The encoded protein is CASIPTGSSYNSPLHF.

The genes are TRBV24-1 and TRBJ1-2; 7 bases fit TRBD1. The germline gives CDR1 KGHDR, CDR2 SFDVKD. After removal of 11 bases from V and 4 bases from J, the junction contained 24 bases not matched to a gene. CDR3 length: 18 residues. The CDR3 nucleotides read TGTGCCAGCAGCTTTCTACGCCGACAGGGAGGCTACTTCTATGGCTACACCTTC. The encoded protein is CASSFLRRQGGYFYGYTF.

This sequence joins TRBV6-1 and TRBJ1-1, with TRBD1 identical over 9 bases. This CDR3 is built from 15 residues. CDR1 is MNHNS, CDR2 SASEGT, per germline. Trimming cost V 4 bases and J 1 base; bases outside gene matches: 4. CDR3 nucleotides: TGTGCCAGCAGTGTACAGGGGGCGGCGAACACTGAAGCTTTCTTT. Protein sequence: CASSVQGAANTEAFF.

V usage is TRBV19 and J usage is TRBJ2-7; 9 bases map to TRBD1. CDR1 LNHDA and CDR2 SQIVND come from the germline V gene (reference sequence). V shed 1 base, J shed 2 bases, and the junction held 9 bases outside the gene matches. This CDR3 has 17 amino acids. CDR3 in amino acids: CASSIGSMDRGPYEQYF. The DNA for the CDR3 is TGTGCCAGTAGTATAGGGTCAATGGACAGGGGACCCTACGAGCAGTACTTC.

The chain couples TRBV20-1 to TRBJ2-7; 7 bases map to TRBD2. The CDR3 covers 12 residues. Per germline, CDR1 DFQATT and CDR2 SNEGSKA (reference sequence). The V and J ends lost 5 bases and 2 bases, in that order; junction bases with no gene match: 3. The CDR3 loop reads CSAGGLPYEQYF. CDR3 in DNA: TGCAGTGCTGGGGGACTACCCTACGAGCAGTACTTC.

This clonotype showed up many times. The genes are TRBV13 and TRBJ1-2, with 8 bases matching TRBD1. Germline values: CDR1 PRHDT, CDR2 FYEKMQ (reference sequence). After removal of 4 bases from V and 5 bases from J, the junction contained 3 bases not matched to a gene. The CDR3 runs to 13 residues. The CDR3: CASSWTGTYGYTF. The CDR3 DNA follows: TGTGCCAGCAGCTGGACAGGGACTTATGGCTACACCTTC. The variable domain in full, completed from reference TRBV13 and TRBJ1-2, reads AAGVIQSPRHLIKEKRETATLKCYPIPRHDTVYWYQQGPGQDPQFLISFYEKMQSDKGSIPDRFSAQQFSDYHSELNMSSLELGDSALYFCASSWTGTYGYTFGSGTRLTVV.

This clonotype was observed many times. The chain is built from TRBV7-8 and TRBJ1-5; possibly TRBD1 for D (5 bases). CDR3 size: 13 residues. V was clipped by 3 bases and J by 8 bases, with 11 bases between them. The V gene's germline CDR1 is SGHVS and CDR2 FQNEAQ. The CDR3 nucleotides are TGTGCCAGCAGCTTCCAGGGAGACGAGCCCCAGCATTTT. Residues: CASSFQGDEPQHF.

This clonotype was counted ten times or more. The rearrangement uses TRBV13 and TRBJ2-7; weak D call: TRBD2 (6 bases). CDR3 size: 13 residues. V dropped 5 bases and J dropped 1 base, with 9 bases sitting between them. The germline V gene encodes CDR1 PRHDT and CDR2 FYEKMQ (reference sequence). The CDR3 reads CASSRRGSYEQYF. The CDR3 DNA reads as TGTGCCAGCAGCCGTCGGGGGTCCTACGAGCAGTACTTC.

V gene TRBV6-5 combines with J gene TRBJ1-1; TRBD1 might be the D (6 bases). Germline loops: CDR1 MNHEY, CDR2 SVGAGI. This CDR3 comprises 16 residues. Between the trimmed V and J ends, which lost 1 base and 4 bases, there was a span of 16 bases. In DNA, the CDR3 is TGTGCCAGCAGTTACTTGGAACAGGGACGGGGCACTGAAGCTTTCTTT. Its protein is CASSYLEQGRGTEAFF.